This TCR beta chain was captured by sequencing in a study of cytomegalovirus exposure and HLA in healthy donors. The study ran its PCR with 60 Vbeta and 13 Jbeta primers. Measured with immunoSEQ multiplex PCR; TCRdb has only the in-frame clones, and not every one. The sample yields about 150,000 clones, 73% seen once. CDR1 SGHTA and CDR2 FQGNSA come from the germline V gene. Between the trimmed V and J ends, which lost 0 bases and 5 bases, there was a span of 14 bases. The CDR3 has 17 residues. This clone was seen more than once but under ten times. The V and J genes are TRBV7-2 and TRBJ1-6; unclear D gene. The sample taken for sequencing was PBMCs. The receptor was isolated from a woman between 18 and 29 years old in good health and CMV-seropositive. This CDR3 is CASSLALISRNNSPLHF. In DNA, the CDR3 is TGTGCCAGCAGCTTAGCCCTAATATCGCGGAATAATTCACCCCTCCACTTT.